This record covers a single TCR beta chain. The source of the sample is a study of identical twins. TCRdb analysed the 5' RACE reads with MiXCR anew, one entry per CDR3 protein. The sample includes about 530,000 distinct CDR3 sequences, around 20% seen only once; the top ten take roughly 0.5%. The ends lost 6 bases at V and 6 bases at J; junction bases unmatched: 8. The CDR3 is 15 residues long. Germline assignment: CDR1 MGHDK and CDR2 SYGVNS. The same data also went into a second study, on yellow fever vaccine responses in identical twins. Turning to that study: A vaccine T cell response that seemed partly convergent and partly personalized was reported in twins.

The V and J genes are TRBV25-1 and TRBJ1-1, with TRBD1 matching over 12 bases. This TCR was sampled from a woman aged 18 to 35 in good health. The sequenced sample consisted of CD4+ T cells sorted from blood. The CDR3 sequence: CASSPMGQGASEAFF. CDR3 sequence (DNA): TGTGCCAGCAGCCCAATGGGACAGGGGGCCTCTGAAGCTTTCTTT.